The 10 T cell receptor beta chains below come from one sample, sequenced in a study of blood T cell repertoires in COVID-19. Data came from immunoSEQ multiplex PCR; TCRdb stores just in-frame clones and leaves some out. The table includes fewer than 200,000 clones, 90% detected once. The sequenced sample was peripheral blood. The receptors come from a man in his fifties with acute or convalescent COVID-19.

Only one count was recorded for this clone. The chain recombines TRBV10-3 with TRBJ2-7; D gene uncertain. The CDR3 has 13 amino acids. V was clipped by 2 bases and J by 3 bases, with 8 bases between them. The germline V gene has CDR1 ENHRY and CDR2 SYGVKD. Here the CDR3 reads CAISEGVYYEQYV. CDR3 DNA: TGTGCCATCAGTGAGGGAGTCTACTACGAGCAGTACGTC.

This clone was seen a few times. The V and J genes are TRBV29-1 and TRBJ2-4, with 8 bases lining up with TRBD1. The germline gives CDR1 SQVTM, CDR2 ANQGSEA. The V gene end was trimmed by 8 bases and the J gene end by 9 bases; junction bases not matched to a gene: 15. The CDR3 sequence is 14 residues long. CDR3 in DNA: TGCAGCTCGATGACAGGGGCTTCGGGCGGCATTCAGTACTTC. The encoded protein is CSSMTGASGGIQYF.

J is TRBJ1-4 and V is TRBV10-1; D gene ambiguous. This CDR3 has 14 residues. Trimming took 6 bases from V and 2 from J, leaving 10 bases between them. Germline loops: CDR1 WNHNN, CDR2 SYGVQD (reference sequence). The CDR3 region is CASSSVMTNEKLFF. In nucleotides, the CDR3 is TGCGCCAGCAGCTCAGTGATGACTAATGAAAAACTGTTTTTT.

The chain uses TRBV7-3 and TRBJ2-6; no firm D call. The CDR3 length is 16 residues. Per the germline V gene, CDR1 is SGHTA and CDR2 is FQGTGA. V gave up 5 bases and J gave up 2 bases, with 13 bases separating them. The CDR3 DNA reads TGTGCCAGCAGCGTAGGTGGCGAGGCTGGGGCCAACGTCCTGACTTTC. The encoded protein is CASSVGGEAGANVLTF.

This clone has just a few counts. The rearrangement uses TRBV11-3 and TRBJ2-2; 11 bases line up with TRBD1. CDR3 length equals 17 residues. V lost 4 bases, J lost 5 bases, and 9 bases stayed unmatched. Germline V lookup: CDR1 SGHNT, CDR2 YENEEA. This chain's CDR3 is CASSSRFGTGGTGELFF. DNA for the CDR3: TGTGCCAGCAGCTCCCGTTTCGGGACAGGGGGAACCGGGGAGCTGTTTTTT. Using reference TRBV11-3 and TRBJ2-2 for the parts outside the CDR3, the full variable domain is EAGVVQSPRYKIIEKKQPVAFWCNPISGHNTLYWYLQNLGQGPELLIRYENEEAVDDSQLPKDRFSAERLKGVDSTLKIQPAELGDSAVYLCASSSRFGTGGTGELFFGEGSRLTVL.

The rearrangement links TRBV7-3 to TRBJ2-1; TRBD2 matches at 9 bases. Germline loops: CDR1 SGHTA, CDR2 FQGTGA. Losses at the gene ends were 1 base for V and 4 bases for J; bases not matched to a gene: 2. The CDR3 contains 15 residues. CDR3 in DNA: TGTGCCAGCAGCTTAAAGCTAGCGGGATACAATGAGCAGTTCTTC. The encoded protein is CASSLKLAGYNEQFF. The whole variable domain, filled in from reference TRBV7-3 and TRBJ2-1, reads GAGVSQTPSNKVTEKGKYVELRCDPISGHTALYWYRQSLGQGPEFLIYFQGTGAADDSGLPNDRFFAVRPEGSVSTLKIQRTERGDSAVYLCASSLKLAGYNEQFFGPGTRLTVL.

The genes are TRBV7-3 and TRBJ2-1, with TRBD1 as a possible D gene (5 bases). V was cut by 1 base and J by 4 bases, with 5 bases left in between. CDR3 length equals 13 residues. Germline V gene lookup returns CDR1 SGHTA and CDR2 FQGTGA. The CDR3 region is CASSLNRYNEQFF. The DNA for the CDR3 is TGTGCCAGCAGCTTAAACAGGTACAATGAGCAGTTCTTC.

J is TRBJ1-6 and V is TRBV28; D gene ambiguous. The CDR3 runs to 14 residues. V was shortened by 4 bases and J by 0 bases, with 4 bases between the two germline ends. The germline CDR1 and CDR2 sequences are MDHEN and SYDVKM. The CDR3 sequence is CASSSVSYNSPLHF. CDR3 nucleotide sequence: TGTGCCAGCAGTTCTGTCTCCTATAATTCACCCCTCCACTTT.

This clone was found once. The rearrangement links TRBV5-1 to TRBJ1-2; TRBD1 is a possible D gene (6 bases). Trimming pared 4 bases from V and 4 bases from J, leaving 14 bases between. Germline V lookup: CDR1 SGHRS, CDR2 YFSETQ. The CDR3 has 14 amino acids. The CDR3 spells CASSPIDRTYGYTF. The CDR3 coding sequence is TGCGCCAGCAGCCCCATAGACAGGACCTATGGCTACACCTTC.

The chain employs TRBV9 and TRBJ2-7; 8 bases line up with TRBD2. In germline, CDR1 is SGDLS, CDR2 YYNGEE. This CDR3 is 14 amino acids long. The junction had 3 bases not matched to a gene; V was cut back by 0 bases and J by 4 bases. The CDR3 sequence: CASSVDTSGYEQYF. The CDR3 region has the DNA TGTGCCAGCAGCGTAGATACTAGCGGTTACGAGCAGTACTTC.